This T cell receptor beta chain is from a study of Ad26.COV2.S vaccination and SARS-CoV-2 variants. Worth noting for this clone: Its antigen is unidentified. The sample holds other DNA sequences that translate to the same CDR3.

The CDR3 length is 12 residues. V was clipped by 6 bases and J by 8 bases, with 13 bases between them. TCRdb keeps only in-frame clones here, not all; method: immunoSEQ multiplex PCR. Of around 370,000 clones detected, 92% appear once; the ten largest clones hold 3.9%. Overall study findings and caveats: Total T cell responses were possibly underestimated by TCR breadth and depth analyses. Substantial response breadth was reportedly seen for spike-specific CD8+ and CD4+ T cells after vaccination. Those who received the vaccine showed greater spike-specific TCR breadth than those given placebo.

The material sequenced was peripheral blood, taken after recovery from COVID-19. This chain joins TRBV12-3 or TRBV12-4 and TRBJ1-2; D is undetermined. This clonotype was obtained from a human donor who had recovered from COVID-19. CDR3 in amino acids: CASSPGGGGYTF. CDR3 nucleotides: TGTGCCAGCAGCCCCGGCGGCGGCGGCTACACCTTC.